One TCR beta chain is described in this entry. Its antigen is still unknown. This sample was included in a study of cytomegalovirus exposure and HLA in healthy donors. Both 60 Vbeta primers and 13 Jbeta primers went into the PCR. Repertoires were generated with immunoSEQ multiplex PCR, while TCRdb's copy carries only in-frame clones and drops some. The profile shows roughly 140,000 clones, under 70% of them singletons. Trimming removed 4 bases at V and 0 bases at J, with 10 bases between. The CDR3 is made up of 13 amino acids. Germline values: CDR1 SQVTM, CDR2 ANQGSEA. Sampled while nominally healthy, donors likely had unrecorded immune exposures. General study points: TCR beta V- and J-gene trimming was later associated with a missense DCLRE1C variant. Excluded: some indistinguishable V segments such as TRBV6-2 and TRBV6-3. Within a later analysis, the majority of CMV-associated TCR beta chains appeared HLA-restricted.

The J gene is TRBJ2-7, the V gene TRBV29-1, with D possibly matching TRBD1 (5 bases). Sequencing was done on a sample of PBMCs. The clonotype was recovered from a woman in her 30s in good health and CMV-seropositive. DNA of the CDR3: TGCAGCGTTGTTGGCAGGGCCTCCTACGAGCAGTACTTC. It is translated as CSVVGRASYEQYF.